What follows are 8 T cell receptor beta chains derived from one specimen sequenced in a study of somatic mutations in cytotoxic T cells in rheumatoid arthritis (dated by TCRdb to the late 2010s). Libraries were prepared through the immunoSEQ multiplex PCR assay. This is the immuneACCESS table as TCRdb keeps it, with only in-frame sequences that have V and J called. A part of the clones is gone; compared with another copy, unresolved V genes explain less than half, and the rest is unexplained. The sample table contains about 14,000 clones; only one count was recorded for 70% to 80% of them. 25% to 30% of the sample belongs to the ten largest clones. The sequencing sample was made of CD8+ T cells sorted from blood. These receptors originate from an adult with rheumatoid arthritis.

The V gene is TRBV9, the J gene TRBJ2-2; 9 positions match TRBD2. Trimming at V came to 4 bases and at J to 4 bases, leaving 5 bases not matched to a gene. The germline V gene has CDR1 SGDLS and CDR2 YYNGEE. The CDR3 has 15 amino acids. The CDR3 loop reads CASSPGAGGTGELFF. CDR3 sequence (DNA): TGTGCCAGCAGCCCAGGAGCGGGGGGCACCGGGGAGCTGTTTTTT.

The chain couples TRBV2 to TRBJ2-7; 7 bases map to TRBD2. V shed 3 bases, J shed 5 bases, and the junction held 4 bases outside the gene matches. The germline gives CDR1 SNHLY, CDR2 FYNNEI. CDR3 length: 13 residues. The CDR3 reads CASSDGAGDEQYF. CDR3 sequence (DNA): TGTGCCAGCAGTGACGGGGCGGGGGACGAGCAGTACTTC.

This chain joins TRBV6-5 and TRBJ2-1; 11 nucleotides align to TRBD1. J gave up 8 bases and V 6 bases, and 9 bases lay outside the gene matches. The germline CDR1 and CDR2 sequences are MNHEY and SVGAGI. CDR3 length: 15 residues. The CDR3 region is CASRAGQGGLDEQFF. The CDR3 DNA reads as TGTGCCAGCAGGGCGGGACAGGGGGGCCTCGATGAGCAGTTCTTC.

The V call is TRBV6-6, the J call TRBJ2-7; D gene unclear. This CDR3 region has 15 residues. V dropped 0 bases and J dropped 2 bases, with 11 bases sitting between them. Per the germline V gene, CDR1 is MNHNY and CDR2 is SVGAGI (reference sequence). This chain's CDR3 is CASSYSQPGAYEQYF. DNA of the CDR3: TGTGCCAGCAGTTACTCGCAACCTGGGGCCTACGAGCAGTACTTC.

The V and J genes are TRBV19 and TRBJ2-7; D may be TRBD1 (6 bases). Per germline, CDR1 LNHDA and CDR2 SQIVND (reference sequence). V lost 9 bases, J lost 0 bases, and 18 bases lay in between. The CDR3 runs 15 residues. The CDR3 DNA follows: TGTGCCAGCAGGAACCGGGACACCTACTCCTACGAGCAGTACTTC. Amino acid sequence: CASRNRDTYSYEQYF.

This clone was observed a few times. V and J are TRBV9 and TRBJ1-1; 8 bases align to TRBD1. CDR3 length: 16 amino acids. The germline CDR1 and CDR2 sequences are SGDLS and YYNGEE. V lost 4 bases and J lost 1; bases outside the gene matches: 9. The CDR3 DNA reads as TGTGCCAGCAGCCTACCCCCGGACAGGGAGAACACTGAAGCTTTCTTT. This translates into CASSLPPDRENTEAFF.

The rearrangement uses TRBV6-1 and TRBJ2-5; tentatively, D is TRBD1 (6 bases). Germline V gene lookup returns CDR1 MNHNS and CDR2 SASEGT. The CDR3 runs 16 residues. V was cut by 2 bases and J by 7 bases, with 20 bases left in between. The CDR3 spells CASSERIGGLRGTQYF. CDR3 bases: TGTGCCAGCAGTGAAAGGATTGGGGGCCTGAGGGGGACCCAGTACTTC.

V and J are TRBV7-6 and TRBJ2-7; 9 nucleotides line up with TRBD1. V was pared by 5 bases and J by 1 base, with 6 bases of the junction left unmatched. The CDR3 sequence is 15 residues long. In germline, CDR1 is SGHVS, CDR2 FNYEAQ. This CDR3 reads CASSPEGTGSYEQYF. CDR3 bases: TGTGCCAGCAGCCCCGAAGGGACAGGGTCCTACGAGCAGTACTTC.